This passage covers 14 T cell receptor beta chains from one sample sequenced in a study of lymphopenia after photon versus proton radiotherapy. The table came from immunoSEQ multiplex PCR; TCRdb's copy has only in-frame clones and leaves some out. The sample has more than 35,000 clones, 85% to 90% seen once. This specimen consisted of peripheral blood, obtained from a patient treated with photon-based radiotherapy. Receptors were obtained from a man aged 45-60 years with gastric cancer.

Here the CDR3 DNA reads TGCGCCAGCAGCCATCTCCCCGGGAACACTGAAGCTTTCTTT. This gives the protein CASSHLPGNTEAFF. The chain uses TRBV4-1 and TRBJ1-1, with D unclear. In germline, CDR1 is MGHRA, CDR2 YSYEKL. Trimming stripped 3 bases from V and 1 base from J, with 9 bases between. CDR3 size: 14 residues.

The gene calls are TRBV23-1 and TRBJ1-1, with a weak D call TRBD1 (6 bases). TRBV23-1 has ORF status, its function being uncertain. V dropped 2 bases and J dropped 1 base, with 8 bases sitting between them. The CDR3 totals 14 residues. The chain's CDR3 is CASSQGTSNTEAFF. The CDR3 DNA sequence: TGCGCCAGCAGTCAAGGGACATCGAACACTGAAGCTTTCTTT.

J is TRBJ2-5 and V is TRBV6-1; D might be TRBD1 (6 bases). In germline, CDR1 is MNHNS, CDR2 SASEGT. CDR3 length: 12 amino acids. V lost 5 bases to trimming and J lost 7 bases, with 11 bases between them. CDR3 in DNA: TGTGCCAGCAGTCCAGGGGTAGCGACCCAGTACTTC. It codes for CASSPGVATQYF.

The chain has TRBV7-9 and TRBJ2-7, with unresolved D. This CDR3 contains 14 residues. The germline V gene has CDR1 SEHNR and CDR2 FQNEAQ (reference sequence). V lost 5 bases to trimming and J lost 0 bases, with 11 bases between them. In DNA form, the CDR3 reads TGTGCCAGCAGCCTACAGCCAGCCTCCTACGAGCAGTACTTC. The encoded protein is CASSLQPASYEQYF.

The chain carries TRBV2 and TRBJ1-2; 7 positions match TRBD1. Germline-derived CDR1 and CDR2 are SNHLY and FYNNEI. This CDR3 is 17 amino acids long. With 7 bases clipped from V and 3 bases from J, the junction kept 17 bases outside the gene matches. CDR3 sequence (DNA): TGTGCCAGCATTAGGACAGGTATAGCGGGAGTAGACTATGGCTACACCTTC. Its protein product is CASIRTGIAGVDYGYTF.

The chain joins TRBV28 to TRBJ2-7; perhaps D is TRBD1 or TRBD2 (5 bases each). The germline V and J ends were trimmed by 1 base and 0 bases, with 19 bases remaining between them. This CDR3 contains 18 residues. Germline assignment: CDR1 MDHEN and CDR2 SYDVKM. The CDR3 nucleotides are TGTGCCAGCAGTTTATTTGGGGCTAAGAGGGCCCACTCCTACGAGCAGTACTTC. This translates into CASSLFGAKRAHSYEQYF.

The gene calls are TRBV20-1 and TRBJ2-3, with D perhaps matching TRBD2 (5 bases). This CDR3 comprises 11 residues. V shed 4 bases and J shed 14 bases, with 16 bases lying between them. Germline CDR1 is DFQATT and CDR2 is SNEGSKA (reference sequence). As DNA, the CDR3 is TGCAGTGCTACACCGGGATCAGTGCTGTATTTT. Translated, it gives CSATPGSVLYF.

This chain connects TRBV2 to TRBJ2-5; the match to TRBD2 covers 11 bases. Per the germline V gene, CDR1 is SNHLY and CDR2 is FYNNEI. This CDR3 is 15 amino acids long. The V gene end was trimmed by 8 bases and the J gene end by 2 bases; junction bases not matched to a gene: 7. CDR3 DNA sequence: TGTGCCAGCCGAAGGGGACTAGCGGAACAAGAGACCCAGTACTTC. It translates to CASRRGLAEQETQYF.

The chain uses TRBV7-9 and TRBJ2-7; TRBD1 aligns across 9 bases. The V segment lost 6 bases and the J segment 1 base; nucleotides outside the gene matches: 7. This CDR3 is 15 amino acids long. Germline V CDR1 and CDR2: SEHNR, FQNEAQ (reference sequence). In DNA, the CDR3 is TGTGCCAGCAGTCCCCAACAGGGGGCGTCCTACGAGCAGTACTTC. Encoded protein: CASSPQQGASYEQYF.

The V call is TRBV19, the J call TRBJ1-1; no clear D. The CDR3 totals 13 residues. Trimming shortened V by 1 base and J by 0 bases, and 3 bases separated the two germline ends. The germline V gene has CDR1 LNHDA and CDR2 SQIVND (reference sequence). The chain's CDR3 is CASSIGMNTEAFF. For the CDR3, the DNA is TGTGCCAGTAGTATAGGCATGAACACTGAAGCTTTCTTT.

The chain uses TRBV6-6 and TRBJ1-4; 8 nucleotides agree with TRBD1. CDR3 length: 14 amino acids. Per the germline V gene, CDR1 is MNHNY and CDR2 is SVGAGI (reference sequence). V gave up 6 bases and J gave up 7 bases; unmatched junction bases: 7. CDR3 in amino acids: CASSSGGVGEKLFF. The CDR3 DNA follows: TGTGCCAGCAGCTCAGGGGGCGTTGGTGAAAAACTGTTTTTT.

This sequence joins TRBV27 and TRBJ2-1; 13 positions agree with TRBD2. V was pared by 6 bases and J by 10 bases, with 21 bases of the junction left unmatched. Looked up from germline, CDR1 is MNHEY and CDR2 is SMNVEV (reference sequence). The CDR3 has 19 residues. The CDR3 reads CASRARGGVSLAGGGEQFF. Here the CDR3 DNA reads TGTGCCAGCAGGGCCCGAGGAGGGGTTTCACTAGCGGGAGGGGGAGAGCAGTTCTTC.

The genes are TRBV30 and TRBJ2-2, with D hard to call. The CDR3 runs to 11 residues. CDR1 is GTSNPN, CDR2 SVGIG, per germline (reference sequence). V dropped 2 bases and J dropped 2 bases, with 0 bases sitting between them. This CDR3 is CAWSNTGELFF. As DNA, the CDR3 is TGTGCCTGGAGTAACACCGGGGAGCTGTTTTTT.

The chain has TRBV4-2 and TRBJ2-7, with a possible D match to TRBD2 (6 bases). Trimming removed 6 bases at V and 2 bases at J, with 11 bases between. The CDR3 covers 13 residues. The germline V gene has CDR1 LGHNA and CDR2 YNFKEQ. Here the CDR3 DNA reads TGTGCCAGCAGTCGACTAGGGGCCTACGAGCAGTACTTC. This gives the protein CASSRLGAYEQYF.